Detailed here is one TCR beta chain. These data originate in a study of blood T cells in healthy people across ages. Primed by a sample-barcoded 5' primer and a J-beta primer mix, a second PCR proceeded for roughly 7 to 12 cycles. TCRdb re-derived calls from the 5' RACE reads in MiXCR, one entry per CDR3 protein. The data show about 2 million distinct CDR3 sequences, with roughly 49% seen just once and approximately 2.1% held by the top ten. CDR1 is MNHEY and CDR2 is SMNVEV in the germline V gene (reference sequence). The J segment lost 0 bases and the V segment lost 0 bases, leaving 1 base of the junction unmatched. The CDR3 spans 15 residues.

Sequencing input: blood. This receptor was taken from a woman in her thirties or forties in good health. The chain couples TRBV27 to TRBJ2-7; TRBD2 matches at 8 bases. Here the CDR3 DNA reads TGTGCCAGCAGTTTATCCGGGACTAGCTCCTACGAGCAGTACTTC. It specifies CASSLSGTSSYEQYF.